Sequencing of this T cell receptor beta chain was carried out in a study of cytomegalovirus exposure and HLA in healthy donors. This clone was found a few times. The antigen is unknown. PCR used 60 Vbeta primers and 13 Jbeta primers. Sequencing was performed with immunoSEQ multiplex PCR; in TCRdb, only in-frame clones are kept and a portion is missing. The table records more than 100,000 clones, 60% to 85% of them present only once. Study observations and caveats: Later genetic work tied a missense DCLRE1C variant to beta-chain V and J trimming. Analyses of presence/absence relied on an assumption of roughly uniform sequencing depth across donors.

CDR1 is MNHNS and CDR2 is SASEGT in the germline V gene. This CDR3 is 13 amino acids long. V lost 4 bases and J 3 bases, leaving 10 bases between the germline ends. The gene calls are TRBV6-1 and TRBJ2-7, with D perhaps TRBD1 (5 bases). This sequence was found in a female donor in good health and CMV-seropositive. Sequenced material: PBMCs. This CDR3 is CASSAPDSYEQYF. The CDR3 region has the DNA TGTGCCAGCAGTGCGCCCGACAGCTACGAGCAGTACTTC.